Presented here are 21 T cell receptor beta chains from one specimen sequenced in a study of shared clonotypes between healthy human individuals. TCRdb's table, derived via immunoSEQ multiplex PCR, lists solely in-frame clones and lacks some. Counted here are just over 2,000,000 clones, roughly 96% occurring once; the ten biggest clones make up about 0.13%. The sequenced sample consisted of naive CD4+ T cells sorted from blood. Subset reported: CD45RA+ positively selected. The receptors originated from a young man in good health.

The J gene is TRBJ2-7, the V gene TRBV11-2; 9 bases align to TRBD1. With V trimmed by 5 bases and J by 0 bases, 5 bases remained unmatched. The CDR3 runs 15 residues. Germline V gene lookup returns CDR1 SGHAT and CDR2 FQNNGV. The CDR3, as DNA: TGTGCCAGCAGCGCAGGGACAGGGTACTCCTACGAGCAGTACTTC. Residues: CASSAGTGYSYEQYF.

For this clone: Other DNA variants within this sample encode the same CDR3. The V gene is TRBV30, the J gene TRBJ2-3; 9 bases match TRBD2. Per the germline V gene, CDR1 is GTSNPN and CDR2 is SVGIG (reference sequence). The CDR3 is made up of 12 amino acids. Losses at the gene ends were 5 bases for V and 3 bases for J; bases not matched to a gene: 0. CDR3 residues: CAWAGGTDTQYF. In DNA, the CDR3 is TGTGCCTGGGCGGGGGGGACAGATACGCAGTATTTT.

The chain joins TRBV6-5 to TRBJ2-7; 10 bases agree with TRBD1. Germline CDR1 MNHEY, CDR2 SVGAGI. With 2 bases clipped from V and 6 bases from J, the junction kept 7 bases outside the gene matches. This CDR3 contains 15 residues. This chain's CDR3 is CASSYPGTGDSEQYF. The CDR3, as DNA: TGTGCCAGCAGTTACCCCGGGACAGGGGACTCCGAGCAGTACTTC.

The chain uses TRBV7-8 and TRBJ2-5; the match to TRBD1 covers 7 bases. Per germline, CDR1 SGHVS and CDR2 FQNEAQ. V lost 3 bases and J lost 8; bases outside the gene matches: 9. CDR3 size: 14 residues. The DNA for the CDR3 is TGTGCCAGCAGCTTCTCTTCGACAGGGCTAACCCAGTACTTC. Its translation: CASSFSSTGLTQYF. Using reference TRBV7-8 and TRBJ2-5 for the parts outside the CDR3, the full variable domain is GAGVSQSPRYKVAKRGQDVALRCDPISGHVSLFWYQQALGQGPEFLTYFQNEAQLDKSGLPSDRFFAERPEGSVSTLKIQRTQQEDSAVYLCASSFSSTGLTQYFGPGTRLLVL.

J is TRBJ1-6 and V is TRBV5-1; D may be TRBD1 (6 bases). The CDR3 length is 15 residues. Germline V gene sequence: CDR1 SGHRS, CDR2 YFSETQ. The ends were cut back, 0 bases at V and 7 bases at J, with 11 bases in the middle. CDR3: CASSLEGGDNSPLHF. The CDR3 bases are TGCGCCAGCAGCTTGGAAGGGGGGGACAATTCACCCCTCCACTTT.

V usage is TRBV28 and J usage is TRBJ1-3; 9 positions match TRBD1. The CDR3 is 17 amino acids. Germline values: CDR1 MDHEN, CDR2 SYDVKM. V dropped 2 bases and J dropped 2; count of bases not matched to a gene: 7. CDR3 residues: CASSLLPGQGAGNTIYF. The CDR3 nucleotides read TGTGCCAGCAGTTTACTTCCGGGACAGGGAGCTGGAAACACCATATATTTT.

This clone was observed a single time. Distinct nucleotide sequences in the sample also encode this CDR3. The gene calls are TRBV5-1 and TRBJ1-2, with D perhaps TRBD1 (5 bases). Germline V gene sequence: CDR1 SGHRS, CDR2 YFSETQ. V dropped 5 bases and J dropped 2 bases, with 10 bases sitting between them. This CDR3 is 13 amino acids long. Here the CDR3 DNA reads TGCGCCAGCAGTCCGACAGCCAACTATGGCTACACCTTC. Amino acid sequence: CASSPTANYGYTF. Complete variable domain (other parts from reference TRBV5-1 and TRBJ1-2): KAGVTQTPRYLIKTRGQQVTLSCSPISGHRSVSWYQQTPGQGLQFLFEYFSETQRNKGNFPGRFSGRQFSNSRSEMNVSTLELGDSALYLCASSPTANYGYTFGSGTRLTVV.

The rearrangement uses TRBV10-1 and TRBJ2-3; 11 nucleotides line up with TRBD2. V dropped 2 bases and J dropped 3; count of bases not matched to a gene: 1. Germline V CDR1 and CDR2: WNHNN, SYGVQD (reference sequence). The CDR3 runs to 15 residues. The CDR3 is CASSETSGRTDTQYF. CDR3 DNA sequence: TGCGCCAGCAGTGAGACTAGCGGGAGAACAGATACGCAGTATTTT.

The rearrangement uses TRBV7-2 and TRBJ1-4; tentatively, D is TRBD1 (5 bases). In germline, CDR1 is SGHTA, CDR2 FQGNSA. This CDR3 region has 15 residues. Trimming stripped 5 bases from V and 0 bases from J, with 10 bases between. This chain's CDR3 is CASSLAGTTNEKLFF. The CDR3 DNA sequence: TGTGCCAGCAGCCTCGCAGGGACAACTAATGAAAAACTGTTTTTT.

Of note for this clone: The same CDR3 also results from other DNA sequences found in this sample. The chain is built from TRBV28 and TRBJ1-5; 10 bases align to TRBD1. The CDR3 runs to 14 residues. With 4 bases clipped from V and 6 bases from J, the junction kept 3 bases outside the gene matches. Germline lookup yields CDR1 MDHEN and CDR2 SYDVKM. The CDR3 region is CASSSGQGTQPQHF. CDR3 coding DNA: TGTGCCAGCAGTTCGGGACAGGGGACTCAGCCCCAGCATTTT.

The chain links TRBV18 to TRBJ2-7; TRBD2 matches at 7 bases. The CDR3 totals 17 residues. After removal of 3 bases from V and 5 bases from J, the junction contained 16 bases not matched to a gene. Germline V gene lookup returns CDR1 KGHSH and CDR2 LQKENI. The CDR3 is CASSPTPGGARKDEQYF. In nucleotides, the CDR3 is TGTGCCAGCTCACCGACCCCGGGAGGCGCCCGGAAGGACGAGCAGTACTTC.

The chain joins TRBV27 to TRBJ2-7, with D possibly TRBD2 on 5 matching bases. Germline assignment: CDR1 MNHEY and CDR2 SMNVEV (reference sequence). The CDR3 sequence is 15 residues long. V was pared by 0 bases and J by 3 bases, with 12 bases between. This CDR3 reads CASSLSSSFDYEQYF. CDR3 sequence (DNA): TGTGCCAGCAGTTTATCTTCTAGCTTTGACTACGAGCAGTACTTC.

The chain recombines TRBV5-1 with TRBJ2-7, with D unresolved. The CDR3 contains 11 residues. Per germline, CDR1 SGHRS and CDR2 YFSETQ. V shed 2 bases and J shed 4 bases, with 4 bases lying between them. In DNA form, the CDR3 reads TGCGCCAGCAGCTTACGGTACGAGCAGTACTTC. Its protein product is CASSLRYEQYF.

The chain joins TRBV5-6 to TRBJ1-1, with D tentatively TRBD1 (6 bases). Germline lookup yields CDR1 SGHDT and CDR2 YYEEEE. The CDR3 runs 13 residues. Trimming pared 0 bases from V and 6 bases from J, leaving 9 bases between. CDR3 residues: CASSLDRDPEAFF. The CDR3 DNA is TGTGCCAGCAGCTTGGACAGGGACCCTGAAGCTTTCTTT.

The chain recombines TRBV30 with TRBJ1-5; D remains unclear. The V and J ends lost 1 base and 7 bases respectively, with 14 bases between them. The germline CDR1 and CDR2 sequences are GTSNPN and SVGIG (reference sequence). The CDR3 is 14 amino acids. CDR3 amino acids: CAWSGTGSGQPQHF. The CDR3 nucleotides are TGTGCCTGGAGTGGGACGGGGTCGGGGCAGCCCCAGCATTTT. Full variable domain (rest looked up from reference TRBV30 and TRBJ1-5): SQTIHQWPATLVQPVGSPLSLECTVEGTSNPNLYWYRQAAGRGLQLLFYSVGIGQISSEVPQNLSASRPQDRQFILSSKKLLLSDSGFYLCAWSGTGSGQPQHFGDGTRLSIL.

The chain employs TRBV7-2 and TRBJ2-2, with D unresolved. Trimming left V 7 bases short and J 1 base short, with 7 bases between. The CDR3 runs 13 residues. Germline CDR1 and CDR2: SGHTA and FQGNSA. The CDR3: CASTPQNTGELFF. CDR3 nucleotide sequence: TGTGCCAGCACCCCTCAGAACACCGGGGAGCTGTTTTTT.

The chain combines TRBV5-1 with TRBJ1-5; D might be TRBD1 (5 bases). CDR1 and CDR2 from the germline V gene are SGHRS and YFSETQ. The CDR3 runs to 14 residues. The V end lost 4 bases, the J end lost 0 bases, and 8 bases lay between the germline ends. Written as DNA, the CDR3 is TGCGCCAGCAGCCCGGACAATAGCAATCAGCCCCAGCATTTT. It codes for CASSPDNSNQPQHF.

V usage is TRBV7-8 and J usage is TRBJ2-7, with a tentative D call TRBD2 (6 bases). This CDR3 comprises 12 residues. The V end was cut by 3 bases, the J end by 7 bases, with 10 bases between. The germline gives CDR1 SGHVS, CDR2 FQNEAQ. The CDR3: CASSFSGEEQYF. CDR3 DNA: TGTGCCAGCAGCTTTTCGGGAGAGGAGCAGTACTTC. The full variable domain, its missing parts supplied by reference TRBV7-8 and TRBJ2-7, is GAGVSQSPRYKVAKRGQDVALRCDPISGHVSLFWYQQALGQGPEFLTYFQNEAQLDKSGLPSDRFFAERPEGSVSTLKIQRTQQEDSAVYLCASSFSGEEQYFGPGTRLTVT.

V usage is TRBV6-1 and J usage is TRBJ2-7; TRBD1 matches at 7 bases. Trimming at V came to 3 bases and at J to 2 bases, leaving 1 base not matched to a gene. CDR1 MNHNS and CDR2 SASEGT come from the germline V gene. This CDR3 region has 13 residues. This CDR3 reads CASSEDRTYEQYF. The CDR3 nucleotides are TGTGCCAGCAGTGAGGACAGGACCTACGAGCAGTACTTC.

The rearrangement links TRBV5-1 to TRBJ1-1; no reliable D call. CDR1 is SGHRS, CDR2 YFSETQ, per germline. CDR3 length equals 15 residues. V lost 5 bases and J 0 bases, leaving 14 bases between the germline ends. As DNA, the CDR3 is TGCGCCAGCAGGGGGTCTCGCGGGGTGAACACTGAAGCTTTCTTT. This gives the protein CASRGSRGVNTEAFF. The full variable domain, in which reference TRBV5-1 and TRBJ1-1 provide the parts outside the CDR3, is KAGVTQTPRYLIKTRGQQVTLSCSPISGHRSVSWYQQTPGQGLQFLFEYFSETQRNKGNFPGRFSGRQFSNSRSEMNVSTLELGDSALYLCASRGSRGVNTEAFFGQGTRLTVV.

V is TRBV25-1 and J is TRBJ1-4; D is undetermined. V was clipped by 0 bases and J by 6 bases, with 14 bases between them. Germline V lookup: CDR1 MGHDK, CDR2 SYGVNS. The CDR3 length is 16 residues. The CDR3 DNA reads TGTGCCAGCAGTGAATATCTGAGGAGGGATGATGAAAAACTGTTTTTT. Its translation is CASSEYLRRDDEKLFF.